This is a list of T cell receptor beta chains from one sample in a study of shared clonotypes between healthy human individuals. Sequencing was performed with immunoSEQ multiplex PCR; in TCRdb, only in-frame clones are kept and a portion is missing. The data contain millions of clones, approximately 92% of them singletons. The specimen sequenced was naive CD4+ T cells sorted from blood. These receptors were taken from a man younger than 30 in good health. Both conserved end residues are part of each CDR3. The D gene is left open where the match is weak. Some rows have no size entry. The others give once, few or many, or a class for an expanded clone.

abundance,d_gene,j_gene,v_gene,CDR3aa,CDR3nt
NA,NA,TRBJ2-7,TRBV19,CASRKAGQSSYEQYF,TGTGCCAGTAGGAAAGCGGGACAGTCTAGCTACGAGCAGTACTTC
NA,NA,TRBJ2-7,TRBV2,CASSERLVGTYEQYF,TGTGCCAGCAGTGAAAGGCTCGTAGGAACCTACGAGCAGTACTTC
NA,NA,TRBJ1-3,TRBV7-2,CASSPGEAWGAGNTIYF,TGTGCCAGCTCCCCGGGTGAAGCGTGGGGAGCTGGAAACACCATATATTTT
NA,NA,TRBJ2-1,TRBV13,CASSLGPSSYNEQFF,TGTGCCAGCAGCTTAGGCCCGAGCTCCTACAATGAGCAGTTCTTC
NA,TRBD2,TRBJ2-7,TRBV7-2,CASSLPGLAPPGEQYF,TGTGCCAGCAGCTTACCGGGACTAGCGCCTCCGGGCGAGCAGTACTTC
NA,NA,TRBJ2-7,TRBV18,CASSPPSQAYEQYF,TGTGCCAGCTCACCACCGTCACAGGCCTACGAGCAGTACTTC
NA,NA,TRBJ2-7,TRBV2,CASSVISYEQYF,TGTGCCAGCAGTGTCATCTCCTACGAGCAGTACTTC
NA,TRBD2,TRBJ2-3,TRBV10-1,CASSESRLAGGGTDTQYF,TGCGCCAGCAGTGAGTCACGACTAGCGGGAGGCGGCACAGATACGCAGTATTTT
once,NA,TRBJ1-2,TRBV5-1,CASSLDQGNYGYTF,TGCGCCAGCAGCTTGGATCAAGGGAACTATGGCTACACCTTC
NA,NA,TRBJ2-7,TRBV9,CTSSPSPEGSYEQYF,TGTACCAGCAGCCCTAGTCCAGAGGGCTCCTACGAGCAGTACTTC
NA,NA,TRBJ2-5,TRBV7-3,CASSLPPSETQYF,TGTGCCAGCAGCTTACCCCCCTCGGAGACCCAGTACTTC
NA,NA,TRBJ2-3,TRBV10-3,CAIRGSTDTQYF,TGTGCCATCAGAGGATCCACAGATACGCAGTATTTT
NA,NA,TRBJ1-3,TRBV19,CASSPTGYSGNTIYF,TGTGCCAGTAGCCCCACAGGGTACTCTGGAAACACCATATATTTT
once,NA,TRBJ1-2,TRBV21-1,CASSSPGQTLFYGYTF,TGTGCCAGCAGCAGCCCGGGACAGACGCTTTTCTATGGCTACACCTTC
NA,TRBD1,TRBJ2-7,TRBV5-1,CASSFRQGSYEQYF,TGCGCCAGCAGCTTTCGACAGGGGTCCTACGAGCAGTACTTC
once,TRBD1,TRBJ2-5,TRBV4-1,CASSQPRQGAKETQYF,TGCGCCAGCAGCCAGCCTCGACAGGGGGCAAAAGAGACCCAGTACTTC
once,NA,TRBJ2-1,TRBV28,CASSLGGGLNEQFF,TGTGCCAGCAGTTTAGGGGGGGGCCTCAATGAGCAGTTCTTC
NA,TRBD1,TRBJ2-3,TRBV28,CASSLTWTGGLDTQYF,TGTGCCAGCAGTTTAACTTGGACAGGGGGTTTAGATACGCAGTATTTT
NA,TRBD1,TRBJ2-7,TRBV6-5,CASSPGQGNEQYF,TGTGCCAGCAGCCCGGGACAGGGTAACGAGCAGTACTTC
NA,TRBD1,TRBJ1-1,TRBV30,CAWNRDRMAEAFF,TGTGCCTGGAATCGGGACAGAATGGCTGAAGCTTTCTTT
NA,TRBD2,TRBJ2-2,TRBV5-1,CASSSAGRADTGELFF,TGCGCCAGCAGTTCCGCCGGGAGGGCGGACACCGGGGAGCTGTTTTTT
NA,NA,TRBJ1-2,TRBV5-6,CASSLGGNYGYTF,TGTGCCAGCAGCTTAGGAGGTAACTATGGCTACACCTTC
few,TRBD1,TRBJ1-2,TRBV5-4,CASRQTGGANYGYTF,TGTGCCAGCAGACAAACAGGGGGAGCTAACTATGGCTACACCTTC
NA,NA,TRBJ2-2,TRBV5-1,CASSTGTPTWELFF,TGCGCCAGCAGCACCGGGACACCCACCTGGGAGCTGTTTTTT
NA,TRBD1,TRBJ2-7,TRBV29-1,CSAAGGPYEQYF,TGCAGCGCTGCAGGGGGCCCCTACGAGCAGTACTTC
NA,TRBD1,TRBJ2-7,TRBV30,CAWSKGTGTYEQYF,TGTGCCTGGAGTAAAGGGACAGGTACCTACGAGCAGTACTTC
NA,NA,TRBJ1-3,TRBV25-1,CASSESGSGNTIYF,TGTGCCAGCAGTGAATCAGGCTCTGGAAACACCATATATTTT
NA,TRBD1,TRBJ2-1,TRBV9,CASSPRGQGANNEQFF,TGTGCCAGCAGCCCCCGAGGGCAGGGGGCGAACAATGAGCAGTTCTTC
NA,NA,TRBJ2-7,TRBV28,CASSLGSLVFVGQYF,TGTGCCAGCAGTTTAGGGTCACTAGTCTTCGTCGGGCAGTACTTC
NA,NA,TRBJ1-1,TRBV2,CASSERTGNTEAFF,TGTGCCAGCAGTGAGAGGACGGGGAACACTGAAGCTTTCTTT
few,NA,TRBJ2-3,TRBV6-5,CASSYSDTQYF,TGTGCCAGCAGTTACTCAGATACGCAGTATTTT
NA,TRBD1,TRBJ1-2,TRBV19,CASSMEYRGNYGYTF,TGTGCCAGTAGTATGGAGTACAGGGGGAACTATGGCTACACCTTC